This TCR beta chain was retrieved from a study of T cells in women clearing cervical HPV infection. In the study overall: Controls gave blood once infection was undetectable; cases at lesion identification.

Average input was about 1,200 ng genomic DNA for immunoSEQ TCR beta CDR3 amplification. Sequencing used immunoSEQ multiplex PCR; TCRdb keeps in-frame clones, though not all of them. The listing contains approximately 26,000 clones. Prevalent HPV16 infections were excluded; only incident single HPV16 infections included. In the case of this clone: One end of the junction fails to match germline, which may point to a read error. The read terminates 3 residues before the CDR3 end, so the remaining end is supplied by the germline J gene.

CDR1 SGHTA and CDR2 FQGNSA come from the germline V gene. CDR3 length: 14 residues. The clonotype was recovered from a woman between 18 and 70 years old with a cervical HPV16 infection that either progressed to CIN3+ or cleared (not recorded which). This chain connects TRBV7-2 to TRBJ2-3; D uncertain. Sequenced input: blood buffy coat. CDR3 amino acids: CASSLAGPAETQYF. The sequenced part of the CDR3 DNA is TGTGCCAGCAGCTTAGCTGGGCCGGCAGAGACG.